The rows below give T cell receptor beta chains drawn from one sample of a study of T cells in Graves' hyperthyroidism and ophthalmopathy. TCRdb reprocessed the multiplex PCR reads with MiXCR, giving one entry per CDR3 protein. Of more than 550,000 distinct CDR3 sequences in the sample, 15% to 20% were seen once. The sequencing sample was made of blood. These receptors were taken from a woman between 45 and 65 years old with Graves' hyperthyroidism that later progressed to Graves' ophthalmopathy. Each CDR3 is given with its conserved first and last residue. The order of the fields is V gene, CDR3 length, J gene, D gene, clone size, CDR3 DNA, CDR3 protein. A D gene is named only where the DNA matches it firmly. Part of the rows lack a size; the others show once, few, many or a class for expanded clones.

TRBV7-9	14	TRBJ1-1	.	many	TGTGCCAGCAGCTTAATAAGGAAGAACACTGAAGCTTTCTTT	CASSLIRKNTEAFF
TRBV20-1	13	TRBJ1-4	.	.	TGCAGTGCTTCGTTGGGGGGCGGTGAAAAACTGTTTTTT	CSASLGGGEKLFF
TRBV9	12	TRBJ2-3	.	few	TGTGCCAGCAGCTATGACTCAGATACGCAGTATTTT	CASSYDSDTQYF
TRBV4-1	16	TRBJ2-7	TRBD2	.	TGCGCCAGCAGCCAAGATGGGGGGGACCTCTCCTACGAGCAGTACTTC	CASSQDGGDLSYEQYF
TRBV5-1	15	TRBJ2-3	.	few	TGCGCCAGCAGCCAAGACCGGGCCGCCACAGATACGCAGTATTTT	CASSQDRAATDTQYF
TRBV27	16	TRBJ1-2	.	few	TGTGCCAGCAGTTCCCGGGGGACTCCCATCCCCTATGGCTACACCTTC	CASSSRGTPIPYGYTF
TRBV6-6	14	TRBJ1-1	.	many	TGTGCCAGCAGTTACATCCAGGGGTGGACTGAAGCTTTCTTT	CASSYIQGWTEAFF
TRBV3-1	17	TRBJ2-7	TRBD1	many	TGTGCCAGCAGCCCCTTAGGACAGGCTAAAAGCTCCTACGAGCAGTACTTC	CASSPLGQAKSSYEQYF
TRBV20-1	15	TRBJ2-1	TRBD2	.	TGCAGTGCTAGAGGGGGGCTAGCGGGGATCCCTGGGCAGTTCTTC	CSARGGLAGIPGQFF
TRBV28	16	TRBJ1-5	.	.	TGTGCCAGCAGTTTCCAGTTTAAGTCTGGCAATCAGCCCCAGCATTTT	CASSFQFKSGNQPQHF
TRBV11-2	15	TRBJ2-7	.	.	TGTGCCAGCACACCTCTTGGCGCGGTGCCCTACGAGCAGTACTTC	CASTPLGAVPYEQYF
TRBV7-8	15	TRBJ1-1	.	many	TGTGCCAGCAGCTCCCGATCGGATTTGGGCACTGAAGCTTTCTTT	CASSSRSDLGTEAFF
TRBV6-1	15	TRBJ1-5	.	.	TGTGCCAGCAGTGAAGGTGTCAGTTCTGCTCAGCCCCAGCATTTT	CASSEGVSSAQPQHF
TRBV3-1	12	TRBJ1-1	.	many	TGTGCCAGCAGCCAAATGTACACTGAAGCTTTCTTT	CASSQMYTEAFF
TRBV19	13	TRBJ1-4	.	.	TGTGCCAGTAGTGCCGGGGCGGGTGAAAAACTGTTTTTT	CASSAGAGEKLFF
TRBV3-1	14	TRBJ2-3	.	many	TGTGCCAGCAGCCAAGAGTGGGTGGCAGATACGCAGTATTTT	CASSQEWVADTQYF
TRBV5-1	16	TRBJ2-5	TRBD2	.	TGCGCCAGCAGCTTGGACGCCGGGGGGGACCAAGAGACCCAGTACTTC	CASSLDAGGDQETQYF
TRBV7-8	16	TRBJ1-3	TRBD1	many	TGTGCCAGCAGCCAAACCGAGGGGGCTTCTGGAAACACCATATATTTT	CASSQTEGASGNTIYF
TRBV5-1	11	TRBJ1-2	.	many	TGCGCCAGCAGGGAGAACTTCGGCTACACCTTC	CASRENFGYTF
TRBV20-1	14	TRBJ2-5	.	many	TGCAGTGCTCCGGACGGGCCACCGAGAGAGACCCAGTACTTC	CSAPDGPPRETQYF
TRBV6-5	14	TRBJ1-2	.	.	TGTGCCAGCAGTTACTCGACCGCGGCCGGGGCGCCCACCTTC	CASSYSTAAGAPTF
TRBV10-3	14	TRBJ2-2	.	.	TGTGCCATCACGGGAGAGACAAACACCGGGGAGCTGTTTTTT	CAITGETNTGELFF
TRBV5-1	14	TRBJ1-1	.	few	TGCGCCAGCAGCCCCGAGATCGGGCTGTCGGAAGCTTTCTTT	CASSPEIGLSEAFF
TRBV12-3/TRBV12-4	15	TRBJ2-1	.	many	TGTGCCAGCAGCTTGGCGAGGGCTGGAAATAATGAGCAGTTCTTC	CASSLARAGNNEQFF
TRBV6-2/TRBV6-3	11	TRBJ2-7	.	many	TGTGCCAGCAGTTATGGTCCTGAGCAGTACTTC	CASSYGPEQYF
TRBV4-1	16	TRBJ1-2	.	.	TGCGCCAGCAGCCAAGTGGAGGGCAGAACTAACTATGGCTACACCTTC	CASSQVEGRTNYGYTF
TRBV7-9	14	TRBJ2-1	.	many	TGTGCCAGCAGCTTAGCCCTGGAGGGGAATGAGCAGTTCTTC	CASSLALEGNEQFF
TRBV28	16	TRBJ1-4	.	few	TGTGCCAGCAGTCTATCCAGGACAGCCTGGAATGAAAAACTGTTTTTT	CASSLSRTAWNEKLFF
TRBV7-6	18	TRBJ2-4	.	few	TGTGCCAGCAGCTTAGACCGACACCAGGGGCTAGCCAAAAACATTCAGTACTTC	CASSLDRHQGLAKNIQYF
TRBV5-5	14	TRBJ2-7	.	.	TGTGCCAGCAGCATTCCCTCTGTAAAGGGCGAGCAGTACTTC	CASSIPSVKGEQYF
TRBV19	14	TRBJ2-7	.	.	TGTGCCAGTAGTATGAGAGGGGATTCTCGCGAGCAGTACTTC	CASSMRGDSREQYF
TRBV11-2	15	TRBJ1-6	.	many	TGTGCCAGCAGCTTAGGGGGACTCTATAATTCACCCCTCCACTTT	CASSLGGLYNSPLHF
TRBV5-1	13	TRBJ2-1	.	few	TGCGCCAGCAGCCCCTACAGGGTGATTGAGCAGTTCTTC	CASSPYRVIEQFF
TRBV11-3	15	TRBJ2-2	.	many	TGTGCCAGCAGCCAACGCGGTAGTGATACCGGGGAGCTGTTTTTT	CASSQRGSDTGELFF
TRBV20-1	13	TRBJ1-1	.	few	TGCAGTGCTAGACCGACGGCGGGAACTGAAGCTTTCTTT	CSARPTAGTEAFF
TRBV6-1	15	TRBJ1-6	.	.	TGTGCCAGCAGCCTTGGACTTTTACGTAACTCACCCCTCCACTTT	CASSLGLLRNSPLHF
TRBV7-9	15	TRBJ1-5	.	.	TGTGCCAGCAGCTCCACACTTGGACGGGATCAGCCCCAGCATTTT	CASSSTLGRDQPQHF
TRBV28	16	TRBJ1-3	TRBD1	.	TGTGCCAGCAGCCACCGGGACAGGGTGTCGGGTAACACCATATATTTT	CASSHRDRVSGNTIYF
TRBV20-1	15	TRBJ2-4	TRBD2	many	TGCAGTGCTAGAAGCGGGCGGGAGACCAAAAACATTCAGTACTTC	CSARSGRETKNIQYF
TRBV24-1	17	TRBJ2-5	TRBD1	.	TGTGCCACCAGTGATTACGGGACAGGCGGCATACAAGAGACCCAGTACTTC	CATSDYGTGGIQETQYF
TRBV3-1	13	TRBJ1-6	.	many	TGTGCCAGCAGCCTTGGGGAACGTTTCCCCCTCCACTTT	CASSLGERFPLHF
TRBV18	14	TRBJ1-1	.	many	TGTGCCAGCTCACAGAGAGGGGGGGACACTGAAGCTTTCTTT	CASSQRGGDTEAFF
TRBV15	15	TRBJ2-6	.	.	TGTGCCACCAGCAGAGACAGGGTTGGGGCCAACGTCCTGACTTTC	CATSRDRVGANVLTF
TRBV12-3/TRBV12-4	13	TRBJ1-1	.	.	TGTGCCAGCACAATAGGGACGAACACTGAAGCTTTCTTT	CASTIGTNTEAFF
TRBV10-3	15	TRBJ2-2	.	.	TGTGCCATCAGTGAGGTCCAGGGAGGAACCGGGGAGCTGTTTTTT	CAISEVQGGTGELFF
TRBV5-8	14	TRBJ2-2	TRBD1	.	TGTGCCAGCAGCACGGACAGGCACACCGGGGAGCTGTTTTTT	CASSTDRHTGELFF
TRBV9	16	TRBJ1-1	TRBD1	many	TGTGCCAGCAGCGTCCAGAGGGACAACAGGGGCACTGAAGCTTTCTTT	CASSVQRDNRGTEAFF
TRBV6-2/TRBV6-3	15	TRBJ1-2	.	.	TGTGCCAGCAGTGACCCAACACAGGCTGGGTATGGCTACACCTTC	CASSDPTQAGYGYTF
TRBV2	11	TRBJ1-2	.	.	TGTGCCAGCACCGATGGGGCTGACAGGACCTTC	CASTDGADRTF
TRBV6-1	17	TRBJ1-2	.	few	TGTGCCAGCAGTGAAGGTGGTTTCGGGCAGGGGTCGGATGGCTACACCTTC	CASSEGGFGQGSDGYTF
TRBV4-1	15	TRBJ2-7	TRBD1	.	TGCGCCAGCAGCCAACGGACAGGGGTTCCCTACGAGCAGTACTTC	CASSQRTGVPYEQYF
TRBV7-9	15	TRBJ2-1	.	.	TGTGCCAGCAGCTTAGGGTCAGGGATACCCAATGAGCAGTTCTTC	CASSLGSGIPNEQFF